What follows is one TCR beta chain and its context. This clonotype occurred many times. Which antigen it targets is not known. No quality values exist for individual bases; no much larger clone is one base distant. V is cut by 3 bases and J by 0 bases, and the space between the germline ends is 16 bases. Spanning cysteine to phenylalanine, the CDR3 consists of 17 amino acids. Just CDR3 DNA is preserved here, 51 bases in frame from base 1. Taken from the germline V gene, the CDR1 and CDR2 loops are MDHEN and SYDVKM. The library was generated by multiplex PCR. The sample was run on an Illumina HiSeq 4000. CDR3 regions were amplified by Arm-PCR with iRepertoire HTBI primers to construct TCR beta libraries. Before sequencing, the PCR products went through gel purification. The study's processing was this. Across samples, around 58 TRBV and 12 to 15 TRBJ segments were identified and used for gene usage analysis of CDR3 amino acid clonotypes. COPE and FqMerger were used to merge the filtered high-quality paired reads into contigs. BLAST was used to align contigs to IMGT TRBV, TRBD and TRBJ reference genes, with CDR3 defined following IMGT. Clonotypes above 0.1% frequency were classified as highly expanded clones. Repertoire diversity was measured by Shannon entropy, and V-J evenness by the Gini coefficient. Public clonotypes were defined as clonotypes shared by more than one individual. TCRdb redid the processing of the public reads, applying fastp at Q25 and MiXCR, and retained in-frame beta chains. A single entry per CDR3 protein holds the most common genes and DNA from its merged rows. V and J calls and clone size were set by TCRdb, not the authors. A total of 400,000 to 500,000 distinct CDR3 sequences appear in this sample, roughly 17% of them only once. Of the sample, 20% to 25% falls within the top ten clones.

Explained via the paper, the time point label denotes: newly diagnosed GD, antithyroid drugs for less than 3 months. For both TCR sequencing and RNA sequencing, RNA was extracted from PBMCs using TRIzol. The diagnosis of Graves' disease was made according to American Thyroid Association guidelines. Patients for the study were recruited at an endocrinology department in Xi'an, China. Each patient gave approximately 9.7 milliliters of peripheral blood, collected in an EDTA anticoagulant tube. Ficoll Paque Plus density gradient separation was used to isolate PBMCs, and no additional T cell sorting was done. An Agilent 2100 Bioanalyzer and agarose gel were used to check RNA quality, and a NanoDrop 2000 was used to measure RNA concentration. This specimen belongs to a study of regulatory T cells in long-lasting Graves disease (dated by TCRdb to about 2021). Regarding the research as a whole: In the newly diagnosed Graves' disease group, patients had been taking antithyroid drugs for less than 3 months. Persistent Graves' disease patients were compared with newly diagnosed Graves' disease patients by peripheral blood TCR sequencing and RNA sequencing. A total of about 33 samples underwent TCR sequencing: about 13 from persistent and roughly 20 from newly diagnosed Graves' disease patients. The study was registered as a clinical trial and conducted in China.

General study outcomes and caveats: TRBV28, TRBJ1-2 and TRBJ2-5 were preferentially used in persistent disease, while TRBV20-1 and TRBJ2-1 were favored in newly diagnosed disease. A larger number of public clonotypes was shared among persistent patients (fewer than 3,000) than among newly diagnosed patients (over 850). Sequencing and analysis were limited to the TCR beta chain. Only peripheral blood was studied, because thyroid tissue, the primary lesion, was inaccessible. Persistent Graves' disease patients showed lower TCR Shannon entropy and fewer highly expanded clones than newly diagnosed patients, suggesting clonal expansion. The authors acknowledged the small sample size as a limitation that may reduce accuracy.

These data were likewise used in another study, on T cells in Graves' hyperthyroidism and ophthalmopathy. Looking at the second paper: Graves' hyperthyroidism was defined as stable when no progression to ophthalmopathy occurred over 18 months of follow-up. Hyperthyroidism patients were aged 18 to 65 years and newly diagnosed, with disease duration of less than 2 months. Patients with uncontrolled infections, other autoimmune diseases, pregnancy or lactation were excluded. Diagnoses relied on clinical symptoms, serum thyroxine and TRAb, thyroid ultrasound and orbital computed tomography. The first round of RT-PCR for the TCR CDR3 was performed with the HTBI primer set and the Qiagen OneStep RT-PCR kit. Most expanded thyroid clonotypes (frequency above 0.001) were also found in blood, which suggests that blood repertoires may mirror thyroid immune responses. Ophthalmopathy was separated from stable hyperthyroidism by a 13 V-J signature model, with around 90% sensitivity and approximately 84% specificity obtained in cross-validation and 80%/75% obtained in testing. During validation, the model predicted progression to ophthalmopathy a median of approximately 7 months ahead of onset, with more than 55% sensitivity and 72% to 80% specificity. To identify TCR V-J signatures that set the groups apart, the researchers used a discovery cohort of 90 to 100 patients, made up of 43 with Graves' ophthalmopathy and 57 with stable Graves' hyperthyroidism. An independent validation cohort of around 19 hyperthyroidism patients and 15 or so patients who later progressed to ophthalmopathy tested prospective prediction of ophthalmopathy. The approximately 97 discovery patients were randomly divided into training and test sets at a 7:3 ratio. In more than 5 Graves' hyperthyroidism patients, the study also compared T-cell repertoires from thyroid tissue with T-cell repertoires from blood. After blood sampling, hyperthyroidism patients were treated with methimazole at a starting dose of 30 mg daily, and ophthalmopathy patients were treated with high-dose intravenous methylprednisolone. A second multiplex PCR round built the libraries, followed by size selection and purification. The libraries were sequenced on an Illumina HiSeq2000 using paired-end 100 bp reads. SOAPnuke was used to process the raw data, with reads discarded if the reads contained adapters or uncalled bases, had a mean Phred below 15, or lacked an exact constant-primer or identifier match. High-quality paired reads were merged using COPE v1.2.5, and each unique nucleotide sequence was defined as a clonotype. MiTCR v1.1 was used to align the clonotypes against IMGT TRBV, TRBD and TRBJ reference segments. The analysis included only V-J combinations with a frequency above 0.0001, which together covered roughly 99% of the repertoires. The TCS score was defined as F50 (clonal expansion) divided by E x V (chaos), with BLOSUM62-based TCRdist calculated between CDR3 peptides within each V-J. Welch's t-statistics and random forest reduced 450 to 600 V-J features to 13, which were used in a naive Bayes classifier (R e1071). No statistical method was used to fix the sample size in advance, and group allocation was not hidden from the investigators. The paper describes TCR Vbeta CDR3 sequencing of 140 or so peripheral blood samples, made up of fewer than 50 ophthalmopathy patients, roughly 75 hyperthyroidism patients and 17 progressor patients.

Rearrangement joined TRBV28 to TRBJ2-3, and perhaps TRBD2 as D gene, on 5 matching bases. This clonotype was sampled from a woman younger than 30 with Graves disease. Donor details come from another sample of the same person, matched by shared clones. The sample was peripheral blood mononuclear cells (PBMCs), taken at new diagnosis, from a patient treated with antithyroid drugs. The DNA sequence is TGTGCCAGCAGTTTCCCTCAATGGGGAGCTAGCACAGATACGCAGTATTTT. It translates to CASSFPQWGASTDTQYF.